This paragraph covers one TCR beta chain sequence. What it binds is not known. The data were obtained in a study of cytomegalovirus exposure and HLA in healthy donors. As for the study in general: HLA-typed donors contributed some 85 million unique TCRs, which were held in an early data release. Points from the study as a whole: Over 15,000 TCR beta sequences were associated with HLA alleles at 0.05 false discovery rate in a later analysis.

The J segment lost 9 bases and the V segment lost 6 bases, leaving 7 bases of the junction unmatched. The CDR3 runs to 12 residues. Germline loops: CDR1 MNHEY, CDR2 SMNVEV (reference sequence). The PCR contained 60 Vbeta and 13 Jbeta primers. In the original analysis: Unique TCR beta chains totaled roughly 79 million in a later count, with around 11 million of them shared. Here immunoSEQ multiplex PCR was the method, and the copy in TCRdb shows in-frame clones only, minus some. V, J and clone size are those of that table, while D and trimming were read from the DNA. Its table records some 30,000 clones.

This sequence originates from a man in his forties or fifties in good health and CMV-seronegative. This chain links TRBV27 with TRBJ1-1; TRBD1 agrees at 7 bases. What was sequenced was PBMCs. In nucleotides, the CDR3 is TGTGCCAGCAGCCTTAGACAGGGAAAAGCTTTCTTT. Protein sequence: CASSLRQGKAFF.